The 14 T cell receptor beta chains below were found in one sample sequenced in a study of long-term antiretroviral therapy in people with HIV. Running of the v3.0 immunoSEQ assay took place at survey level. Libraries were prepared by immunoSEQ multiplex PCR; TCRdb keeps only in-frame clonotypes and omits some of them. Among about 40,000 clones listed, 86% were seen once. The source material was unsorted PBMCs, sampled 1.2 years after starting antiretroviral therapy. The receptor set was obtained from a woman in her 50s with HIV.

This rearrangement joins TRBV7-9 to TRBJ2-5; D unresolved. The CDR3 covers 12 residues. V lost 2 bases and J lost 5, with 6 bases in between. CDR1 is SEHNR, CDR2 FQNEAQ, per germline (reference sequence). CDR3 loop: CASSLTAETQYF. Written as DNA, the CDR3 is TGTGCCAGCAGCTTAACAGCGGAGACCCAGTACTTC.

The CDR3 DNA sequence: TGTGCCAGCAGTGATACAGGTGGGGGGCAGCCCCAGCATTTT. Protein sequence: CASSDTGGGQPQHF. This chain joins TRBV7-2 and TRBJ1-5; tentative D call: TRBD1 (5 bases). Germline CDR1 and CDR2: SGHTA and FQGNSA. V lost 6 bases, J lost 7 bases, and 16 bases lay in between. The CDR3 loop spans 14 amino acids.

The chain has TRBV25-1 and TRBJ2-1, with 11 bases fitting TRBD1. Per germline, CDR1 MGHDK and CDR2 SYGVNS. The CDR3 loop spans 16 amino acids. V was clipped by 3 bases and J by 3 bases; unmatched bases: 4. Here the CDR3 reads CASSEGQGDLYNEQFF. The CDR3, as DNA: TGTGCCAGCAGTGAGGGACAGGGGGACCTCTACAATGAGCAGTTCTTC.

The chain is built from TRBV6-5 and TRBJ1-4; weak D call: TRBD1 (6 bases). CDR1 MNHEY and CDR2 SVGAGI come from the germline V gene. The CDR3 totals 16 residues. Trimming took 0 bases from V and 8 from J, leaving 16 bases between them. CDR3 amino acids: CASSYSGAGAEEKLFF. CDR3 nucleotide sequence: TGTGCCAGCAGTTACTCAGGCGCGGGGGCGGAGGAAAAACTGTTTTTT.

The rearrangement uses TRBV9 and TRBJ2-1, with 8 bases identical to TRBD2. The ends lost 0 bases at V and 2 bases at J; junction bases unmatched: 1. The CDR3 covers 15 residues. The germline V gene has CDR1 SGDLS and CDR2 YYNGEE. The CDR3: CASSVGAGAYNEQFF. The CDR3 DNA reads TGTGCCAGCAGCGTAGGAGCGGGGGCCTACAATGAGCAGTTCTTC. Based on the CDR3 plus reference TRBV9 and TRBJ2-1, the full variable domain is DSGVTQTPKHLITATGQRVTLRCSPRSGDLSVYWYQQSLDQGLQFLIQYYNGEERAKGNILERFSAQQFPDLHSELNLSSLELGDSALYFCASSVGAGAYNEQFFGPGTRLTVL.

The J gene is TRBJ2-2, the V gene TRBV21-1; TRBD2 was called by the table and not checked on the DNA. TRBV21-1 is annotated as a pseudogene. The CDR3 runs 15 residues. The CDR3 here is CASRLSGGDTGELFF. The CDR3 coding sequence is TGTGCCAGCAGGCTTAGCGGGGGGGACACCGGGGAGCTGTTTTTT.

This chain links TRBV27 with TRBJ1-5, with D uncertain. The CDR3 has 14 amino acids. Trimming left V 2 bases short and J 3 bases short, with 8 bases between. The V gene's germline CDR1 is MNHEY and CDR2 SMNVEV (reference sequence). The CDR3 nucleotides are TGTGCCAGCAGTTTAGCGGGAGACAATCAGCCCCAGCATTTT. Translation: CASSLAGDNQPQHF.

The chain links TRBV7-8 to TRBJ1-5, with 8 bases lining up with TRBD1. V shed 3 bases and J 2 bases; nucleotides not matched to a gene: 6. The CDR3 contains 16 residues. In germline, CDR1 is SGHVS, CDR2 FQNEAQ. CDR3 residues: CASSLGTGSRNQPQHF. The CDR3 region has the DNA TGTGCCAGCAGCTTGGGGACAGGATCCCGCAATCAGCCCCAGCATTTT.

The chain joins TRBV6-4 to TRBJ1-1; weak D call: TRBD1 (5 bases). There are 13 residues in the CDR3. Trimming left V 4 bases short and J 4 bases short, with 10 bases between. Looked up from germline, CDR1 is MRHNA and CDR2 is SNTAGT. The CDR3 loop is CASSAGTATEAFF. CDR3 bases: TGTGCCAGCAGTGCCGGGACGGCCACTGAAGCTTTCTTT.

This chain joins TRBV12-5 and TRBJ1-1; possibly TRBD1 for D (6 bases). From germline, CDR1 is LGHNT and CDR2 FRNRAP. V lost 3 bases, J lost 1 base, and 6 bases lay in between. The CDR3 runs to 13 residues. This CDR3 is CASGFRGNTEAFF. Written as DNA, the CDR3 is TGTGCTAGTGGTTTCAGGGGGAACACTGAAGCTTTCTTT.

This clone has only one observation. This chain joins TRBV7-9 and TRBJ1-1; D is undetermined. The CDR3 runs to 13 residues. The V gene lost 3 bases and the J gene lost 0 bases, with 5 bases spanning the gap. CDR1 is SEHNR and CDR2 is FQNEAQ in the germline V gene (reference sequence). CDR3 residues: CASSFAVNTEAFF. In DNA, the CDR3 is TGTGCCAGCAGCTTTGCTGTGAACACTGAAGCTTTCTTT.

The rearrangement joins TRBV6-1 to TRBJ1-5, with D tentatively TRBD1 (5 bases). The V gene lost 7 bases and the J gene lost 0 bases, with 13 bases spanning the gap. The CDR3 length is 15 residues. Germline assignment: CDR1 MNHNS and CDR2 SASEGT. The CDR3 protein is CASIPTGGSNQPQHF. In nucleotides, the CDR3 is TGTGCCAGCATCCCCACTGGGGGTAGCAATCAGCCCCAGCATTTT.

The J gene is TRBJ2-3, the V gene TRBV9, with 9 bases fitting TRBD2. With 4 bases clipped from V and 3 bases from J, the junction kept 6 bases outside the gene matches. This CDR3 has 15 amino acids. Per germline, CDR1 SGDLS and CDR2 YYNGEE. CDR3 sequence reads: CASSSGLAGTDTQYF. The CDR3 nucleotides are TGTGCCAGCAGCTCCGGGCTAGCGGGAACAGATACGCAGTATTTT. The full variable domain, in which reference TRBV9 and TRBJ2-3 provide the parts outside the CDR3, is DSGVTQTPKHLITATGQRVTLRCSPRSGDLSVYWYQQSLDQGLQFLIQYYNGEERAKGNILERFSAQQFPDLHSELNLSSLELGDSALYFCASSSGLAGTDTQYFGPGTRLTVL.

V is TRBV6-1 and J is TRBJ1-5; a possible D gene is TRBD1 (6 bases). The CDR3 has 15 residues. CDR1 and CDR2 from the germline V gene are MNHNS and SASEGT. The V end was cut by 4 bases, the J end by 6 bases, with 16 bases between. CDR3 nucleotides: TGTGCCAGCAGTGCGGCCCGGGGGGCGGGTCAGCCCCAGCATTTT. Translating gives CASSAARGAGQPQHF.